Each of the 25 T cell receptor beta chains below was sequenced from the same sample in a study of CD8 T cells in ankylosing spondylitis. Broader study findings: What seemed typical of ankylosing spondylitis blood was a TCR beta motif built from about 8 highly homologous variants.

TCRdb used MiXCR to reprocess the 5' RACE reads, holding one entry per CDR3 protein. There are about 460,000 distinct CDR3 sequences in the sample; about 5.2% occur only once, and roughly 3.5% lies in the top ten. The antigens of these receptors remain unknown. Input material: blood, either unsorted or a sorted T cell fraction (not recorded which). The receptors here all came from a male donor with ankylosing spondylitis.

The J gene is TRBJ2-1, the V gene TRBV11-2, with 10 nucleotides matching TRBD1. V lost 0 bases and J lost 2; bases outside the gene matches: 4. The germline V gene has CDR1 SGHAT and CDR2 FQNNGV. The CDR3 is 17 residues long. The CDR3 region is CASSLDGQGVPYNEQFF. The CDR3 region has the DNA TGTGCCAGCAGCTTAGACGGACAGGGGGTTCCCTACAATGAGCAGTTCTTC.

The rearrangement links TRBV5-1 to TRBJ2-7; 7 nucleotides align to TRBD1. This CDR3 is 14 amino acids long. From germline, CDR1 is SGHRS and CDR2 YFSETQ. The trim removed 2 bases at V and 4 bases at J, leaving 6 bases unmatched. CDR3 bases: TGCGCCAGCAGCTTACAGGGGTCCGCGTACGAGCAGTACTTC. It yields the protein CASSLQGSAYEQYF.

The CDR3 loop reads CSARATEEQYF. The DNA of the CDR3 is TGCAGTGCTAGAGCCACGGAGGAGCAGTACTTC. This chain links TRBV20-1 with TRBJ2-7, with unresolved D. V shed 1 base and J shed 7 bases, with 8 bases lying between them. This CDR3 spans 11 amino acids. CDR1 is DFQATT and CDR2 is SNEGSKA in the germline V gene (reference sequence).

There are a few counts of this clonotype. The V call is TRBV5-5, the J call TRBJ2-5; maybe TRBD2 (6 bases). V lost 4 bases and J lost 4, with 17 bases in between. The CDR3 covers 15 residues. CDR1 is SGHKS and CDR2 is YYEKEE in the germline V gene (reference sequence). For the CDR3, the DNA is TGTGCCAGCAGCCTGACAGATCGGGAGAGAGAGACCCAGTACTTC. Its translation: CASSLTDRERETQYF.

A remark on this clonotype: Being one base from a much bigger clone, this may be a read error. The chain couples TRBV12-3 or TRBV12-4 to TRBJ2-1; 13 positions agree with TRBD2. V lost 8 bases, J lost 1 base, and 8 bases stayed unmatched. This CDR3 has 17 amino acids. CDR3 residues: CASGWTSGGLSYNEQFF. CDR3 DNA sequence: TGTGCCAGCGGTTGGACTAGCGGGGGCCTTTCCTACAATGAGCAGTTCTTC.

Many counts were recorded for this clonotype. The chain is built from TRBV3-1 and TRBJ1-6; a possible D gene is TRBD1 (5 bases). The length of the CDR3 is 12 residues. Germline V gives CDR1 LGHDT, CDR2 YNNKEL (reference sequence). Trimming took 5 bases from V and 16 from J, leaving 15 bases between them. The CDR3 DNA is TGTGCCAGCAGCGAGCGGAGGGGTCGGCTCCACTTT. Translating it yields CASSERRGRLHF. The full variable domain, rest sourced from reference TRBV3-1 and TRBJ1-6, is DTAVSQTPKYLVTQMGNDKSIKCEQNLGHDTMYWYKQDSKKFLKIMFSYNNKELIINETVPNRFSPKSPDKAHLNLHINSLELGDSAVYFCASSERRGRLHFGNGTRLTVT.

This clonotype was found many times. This chain connects TRBV4-1 to TRBJ1-1, with D possibly being TRBD1 (5 bases). Trimming pared 4 bases from V and 0 bases from J, leaving 18 bases between. CDR3 length: 17 residues. Germline V gene sequence: CDR1 MGHRA, CDR2 YSYEKL. CDR3 nucleotides: TGCGCCAGCAGCCGCCGGGACCTAGGGAACATGAACACTGAAGCTTTCTTT. Its translation: CASSRRDLGNMNTEAFF.

This clonotype was seen repeatedly, ten times or more. The CDR3 reads CSATQGWDYGYTF. The CDR3, as DNA: TGCAGTGCTACCCAGGGGTGGGACTATGGCTACACCTTC. This chain uses TRBV20-1 with TRBJ1-2, with a possible D match to TRBD1 (6 bases). The V and J ends lost 4 bases and 3 bases respectively, with 12 bases between them. CDR3 size: 13 residues. Germline CDR1 and CDR2: DFQATT and SNEGSKA (reference sequence).

The V and J genes are TRBV7-9 and TRBJ2-2, with D perhaps given as TRBD1 or TRBD2 (5 bases each). The V and J ends lost 5 bases and 0 bases respectively, with 16 bases between them. Germline CDR1 reads SEHNR; CDR2 reads FQNEAQ (reference sequence). This CDR3 region has 17 residues. The CDR3, as DNA: TGTGCCAGCAGCCCCCGGTGGGGGTACACGAACACCGGGGAGCTGTTTTTT. It encodes CASSPRWGYTNTGELFF. The full variable domain, with the rest looked up from reference TRBV7-9 and TRBJ2-2, is DTGVSQNPRHKITKRGQNVTFRCDPISEHNRLYWYRQTLGQGPEFLTYFQNEAQLEKSRLLSDRFSAERPKGSFSTLEIQRTEQGDSAMYLCASSPRWGYTNTGELFFGEGSRLTVL.

This clonotype was recorded many times. The V call is TRBV29-1, the J call TRBJ2-7; D call uncertain. V was clipped by 4 bases and J by 4 bases, with 5 bases between them. Germline loops: CDR1 SQVTM, CDR2 ANQGSEA. The CDR3 sequence is 10 residues long. CDR3 DNA sequence: TGCAGCGTTGTCGATTACGAGCAGTACTTC. It translates to CSVVDYEQYF.

Many counts were recorded for this clonotype. The J gene is TRBJ2-7, the V gene TRBV20-1; 10 nucleotides match TRBD1. Germline V CDR1 and CDR2: DFQATT, SNEGSKA (reference sequence). There are 16 residues in the CDR3. J lost 3 bases, V lost 3 bases, and 11 bases had no gene match. DNA for the CDR3: TGCAGTGCTAGCCGGGACAGGGGCCTTGTTTACTACGAGCAGTACTTC. Its translation is CSASRDRGLVYYEQYF.

This clonotype has ten or more counts. This chain links TRBV29-1 with TRBJ2-1, with D possibly being TRBD1 (5 bases). The CDR3 has 16 amino acids. Looked up from germline, CDR1 is SQVTM and CDR2 is ANQGSEA. The V gene lost 6 bases and the J gene lost 3 bases, with 21 bases spanning the gap. CDR3 sequence: CSVRSRTNTNYNEQFF. The CDR3 coding sequence is TGCAGCGTCCGCAGCCGGACAAACACAAACTACAATGAGCAGTTCTTC.

This clonotype was detected ten times or more. The J gene is TRBJ1-1, the V gene TRBV7-2, with D possibly TRBD1 on 6 matching bases. V shed 5 bases and J shed 4 bases, with 17 bases lying between them. Germline CDR1 is SGHTA and CDR2 is FQGNSA. This CDR3 has 15 amino acids. CDR3 nucleotide sequence: TGTGCCAGCAGCCAAAGCAGGGGCGGGGTCACTGAAGCTTTCTTT. It yields the protein CASSQSRGGVTEAFF.

Ten or more counts support this clonotype. CDR3 residues: CASSPHGREAGELFF. As DNA, the CDR3 is TGTGCCAGCAGTCCCCATGGGCGGGAGGCCGGGGAGCTGTTTTTT. The chain links TRBV12-3 or TRBV12-4 to TRBJ2-2; 8 nucleotides match TRBD2. The CDR3 contains 15 residues. With V trimmed by 5 bases and J by 6 bases, 8 bases remained unmatched.

This clonotype was found a few times. Mismatch with germline at one junction end may stem from a read error. V usage is TRBV11-2 and J usage is TRBJ2-5, with TRBD2 matching over 8 bases. In germline, CDR1 is SGHAT, CDR2 FQNNGV. The CDR3 runs 13 residues. CDR3 bases: TGTGCCAGCAGCTTAGGTGCCGGGGGGGGAAGGGACTTC. Its translation: CASSLGAGGGRDF.

With regard to this clonotype: Without the conserved terminal phenylalanine or tryptophan, this CDR3 likely stems from a read error. This chain links TRBV6-1 with TRBJ1-1, with TRBD1 identical over 7 bases. This CDR3 contains 14 residues. The V gene's germline CDR1 is MNHNS and CDR2 SASEGT. V was clipped by 6 bases and J by 0 bases; unmatched bases: 4. The CDR3 is CASSRGQMNTEAFL. The CDR3 bases are TGTGCCAGCAGCAGGGGACAGATGAACACTGAAGCTTTCCTT.

This clonotype has a handful of counts. This chain joins TRBV15 and TRBJ2-2; tentatively, D is TRBD2 (6 bases). Trimming left V 0 bases short and J 2 bases short, with 22 bases between. CDR1 and CDR2 from the germline V gene are LNHNV and YYDKDF (reference sequence). CDR3 length equals 20 residues. CDR3 DNA sequence: TGTGCCACCAGCAGAGATTCCCTCTTGGAGGGGTGGCCAAACACCGGGGAGCTGTTTTTT. The encoded protein is CATSRDSLLEGWPNTGELFF.

With regard to this clonotype: This may stem from a read error, because a much larger clone lies one nucleotide away. The V gene is TRBV7-2, the J gene TRBJ2-3, with a weak D call TRBD2 (5 bases). V was cut by 5 bases and J by 10 bases, with 13 bases left in between. This CDR3 comprises 12 residues. The germline V gene has CDR1 SGHTA and CDR2 FQGNSA. CDR3 loop: CASSPGRGAQYF. The CDR3 DNA is TGTGCCAGCAGCCCAGGACGGGGTGCGCAGTATTTT. The whole variable domain, filled in from reference TRBV7-2 and TRBJ2-3, reads GAGVSQSPSNKVTEKGKDVELRCDPISGHTALYWYRQSLGQGLEFLIYFQGNSAPDKSGLPSDRFSAERTGGSVSTLTIQRTQQEDSAVYLCASSPGRGAQYFGPGTRLTVL.

This clonotype occurred many times. The J gene is TRBJ2-1, the V gene TRBV20-1; D remains unclear. Germline V lookup: CDR1 DFQATT, CDR2 SNEGSKA (reference sequence). V dropped 6 bases and J dropped 0 bases, with 15 bases sitting between them. CDR3 size: 15 residues. The CDR3 region is CSAQPLAPSYNEQFF. CDR3 nucleotide sequence: TGCAGTGCCCAGCCCTTGGCCCCCTCCTACAATGAGCAGTTCTTC.

A word on this clonotype: The junction differs from germline at one of its ends, possibly a read error. The chain recombines TRBV7-2 with TRBJ2-7; TRBD1 matches 8 bases. This CDR3 has 12 amino acids. Germline V CDR1 and CDR2: SGHTA, FQGNSA. Here the CDR3 reads CASSLDQGARDF. The CDR3 coding sequence is TGTGCCAGCAGCTTAGACCAGGGGGCCAGGGACTTC.

This clonotype was counted many times. The chain couples TRBV12-3 or TRBV12-4 to TRBJ2-3; 7 nucleotides align to TRBD1. This CDR3 has 16 amino acids. V was clipped by 1 base and J by 6 bases; unmatched bases: 10. The CDR3 here is CASSLVGAGGEDTQYF. Written as DNA, the CDR3 is TGTGCCAGCAGTTTAGTAGGGGCAGGGGGAGAGGATACGCAGTATTTT.

The chain uses TRBV7-6 and TRBJ2-4; TRBD1 or TRBD2 may be the D gene (5 bases each). The CDR3 has 15 amino acids. Trimming left V 5 bases short and J 8 bases short, with 19 bases between. Germline-derived CDR1 and CDR2 are SGHVS and FNYEAQ. CDR3 protein: CASSPQVGRSDIQYF. CDR3 nucleotide sequence: TGTGCCAGCAGCCCCCAAGTGGGACGATCAGACATTCAGTACTTC.

Only a few counts were recorded for this clonotype. The chain employs TRBV5-1 and TRBJ2-1; the match to TRBD2 covers 10 bases. Germline V gene data show CDR1 as SGHRS and CDR2 as YFSETQ. V gave up 0 bases and J gave up 0 bases; unmatched junction bases: 3. There are 17 residues in the CDR3. This chain's CDR3 is CASSLGLAGDSYNEQFF. The CDR3 DNA sequence: TGCGCCAGCAGCTTGGGGCTAGCGGGAGACTCCTACAATGAGCAGTTCTTC.

This clonotype showed up many times. The rearrangement joins TRBV10-2 to TRBJ2-1; TRBD1 matches at 8 bases. After removal of 8 bases from V and 0 bases from J, the junction contained 9 bases not matched to a gene. The CDR3 length is 16 residues. Germline V CDR1 and CDR2: WSHSY, SAAADI. The DNA of the CDR3 is TGCGCCAGCGTTATAGACAGGGGAAGCTCCTACAATGAGCAGTTCTTC. It is translated as CASVIDRGSSYNEQFF.

This clonotype showed up many times. The V and J genes are TRBV7-9 and TRBJ1-5, with D tentatively TRBD1 (5 bases). The germline V gene has CDR1 SEHNR and CDR2 FQNEAQ (reference sequence). V was trimmed by 0 bases and J by 2 bases, leaving 8 bases between them. There are 15 residues in the CDR3. The CDR3 sequence: CASSLAGGGNQPQHF. The CDR3 DNA sequence: TGTGCCAGCAGCTTAGCCGGGGGAGGCAATCAGCCCCAGCATTTT.